Listed below are T cell receptor beta chains from one sample, sequenced in a study of regulatory T cells in long-lasting Graves disease. TCRdb passed the multiplex PCR reads through MiXCR, listing each CDR3 protein once. The sample has about 470,000 distinct CDR3 sequences; roughly 20% are singletons. The input for sequencing was peripheral blood mononuclear cells (PBMCs), taken when the disease was refractory, from a patient treated with antithyroid drugs. The receptors here all came from a female donor with Graves disease. Each CDR3 is given with its conserved first and last residue. A D gene is named only where the DNA matches it firmly. Size values are once, few and many counts, or a class for expanded clones, and some rows have none.

d_call: .
j_call: TRBJ2-7
v_call: TRBV20-1
clone_size: few
cdr3_nt: TGCAGTGCAACACGGACTAACTACTACGAGCAGTACTTC
cdr3_aa: CSATRTNYYEQYF

d_call: TRBD2
j_call: TRBJ2-5
v_call: TRBV5-1
clone_size: few
cdr3_nt: TGCGCCAGCAGCTTGGGTGCGGGAGGGCCTCGGGAGACCCAGTACTTC
cdr3_aa: CASSLGAGGPRETQYF

d_call: TRBD1
j_call: TRBJ1-1
v_call: TRBV7-2
clone_size: many
cdr3_nt: TGTGCCAGCAGCCGTACGCCGACAGGGAGGGCTTTCTTT
cdr3_aa: CASSRTPTGRAFF

d_call: .
j_call: TRBJ1-2
v_call: TRBV12-3/TRBV12-4
clone_size: many
cdr3_nt: TGTGCCAGCAGGCTACAGGCGCTCGCTAACTATGGCTACACCTTC
cdr3_aa: CASRLQALANYGYTF

d_call: .
j_call: TRBJ1-5
v_call: TRBV19
clone_size: many
cdr3_nt: TGTGCCAGTAGTCCGGATAATAGCAATCAGCCCCAGCATTTT
cdr3_aa: CASSPDNSNQPQHF

d_call: .
j_call: TRBJ2-2
v_call: TRBV12-3/TRBV12-4
clone_size: few
cdr3_nt: TGTGCCAGCAGTTCAGGGACAGAGTCCAGCGGGAGGAACACCGGGGAGCTGTTTTTT
cdr3_aa: CASSSGTESSGRNTGELFF

d_call: .
j_call: TRBJ2-1
v_call: TRBV5-1
clone_size: few
cdr3_nt: TGCGCCAGCAGATCGTGGCAGACCTACAATGAGCAGTTCTTC
cdr3_aa: CASRSWQTYNEQFF

d_call: .
j_call: TRBJ2-5
v_call: TRBV10-3
clone_size: many
cdr3_nt: TGTGCCATCAGTGAGAACCGAGGAGAGACCCAGTACTTC
cdr3_aa: CAISENRGETQYF

d_call: .
j_call: TRBJ2-7
v_call: TRBV20-1
clone_size: .
cdr3_nt: TGCAGTGCCCCCCCCCCGGGACCTTTCTACGAGCAGTACTTC
cdr3_aa: CSAPPPGPFYEQYF

d_call: .
j_call: TRBJ2-2
v_call: TRBV12-3/TRBV12-4
clone_size: few
cdr3_nt: TGTGCCAGCAGTTTAGGGCAGACCTTAGGGACCGGGGAGCTGTTTTTT
cdr3_aa: CASSLGQTLGTGELFF

d_call: .
j_call: TRBJ1-2
v_call: TRBV5-1
clone_size: few
cdr3_nt: TGCGCCAGCAGCCTGAGGCCCGCCCTCGGCTATGGCTACACCTTC
cdr3_aa: CASSLRPALGYGYTF

d_call: .
j_call: TRBJ1-1
v_call: TRBV11-2
clone_size: many
cdr3_nt: TGTGCCAGCAGCTTATTATCAGGGCTGAACACTGAAGCTTTCTTT
cdr3_aa: CASSLLSGLNTEAFF

d_call: .
j_call: TRBJ2-6
v_call: TRBV7-6
clone_size: .
cdr3_nt: TGTGCCAGCAGCTTAGATTTTCGACACTCTGGGGCCAACGTCCTGACTTTC
cdr3_aa: CASSLDFRHSGANVLTF

d_call: TRBD1
j_call: TRBJ2-3
v_call: TRBV11-2
clone_size: .
cdr3_nt: TGTGCCAGCAGCACCCCTCAGAGGGACAGGGGAACAGATACGCAGTATTTT
cdr3_aa: CASSTPQRDRGTDTQYF

d_call: .
j_call: TRBJ2-5
v_call: TRBV12-3/TRBV12-4
clone_size: .
cdr3_nt: TGTGCCAGCACCTTAGGGGCAGGGTTGAGGCAAGAGACCCAGTACTTC
cdr3_aa: CASTLGAGLRQETQYF

d_call: .
j_call: TRBJ2-7
v_call: TRBV6-2/TRBV6-3
clone_size: many
cdr3_nt: TGTGCCAGCAGGGGATCGGGGGCACACGAGCAGTACTTC
cdr3_aa: CASRGSGAHEQYF

d_call: TRBD1
j_call: TRBJ2-7
v_call: TRBV6-5
clone_size: few
cdr3_nt: TGTGCCAGCAGTTACTCGATAGGGGGCGGCGAGCAGTACTTC
cdr3_aa: CASSYSIGGGEQYF

d_call: .
j_call: TRBJ2-7
v_call: TRBV30
clone_size: many
cdr3_nt: TGTGCCTGGAGGCAACTCGAGCAGTACTTC
cdr3_aa: CAWRQLEQYF

d_call: TRBD1
j_call: TRBJ1-5
v_call: TRBV3-1
clone_size: .
cdr3_nt: TGTGCCAGCAGCGGGACAGGGGGCCCGGTAAATCAGCCCCAGCATTTT
cdr3_aa: CASSGTGGPVNQPQHF

d_call: .
j_call: TRBJ1-1
v_call: TRBV4-1
clone_size: .
cdr3_nt: TGCGCCAGCAGCCACGGCATCCGGGACACCCGGGCTTTCTTT
cdr3_aa: CASSHGIRDTRAFF

d_call: .
j_call: TRBJ2-2
v_call: TRBV11-3
clone_size: .
cdr3_nt: TGTGCCAGCAGCCTCGAAAGGAGCAGCCTCACGCATAGGGGGGGGCTGTTTTTT
cdr3_aa: CASSLERSSLTHRGGLFF

d_call: .
j_call: TRBJ1-1
v_call: TRBV7-2
clone_size: .
cdr3_nt: TGTGCCAGCAGGGTTACAGGGAGGGTGAACACTGAAGCTTTCTTT
cdr3_aa: CASRVTGRVNTEAFF

d_call: TRBD2
j_call: TRBJ2-5
v_call: TRBV12-3/TRBV12-4
clone_size: many
cdr3_nt: TGTGCCAGCAGTTTAGGGAGACTAGCATCGACAGAGACCCAGTACTTC
cdr3_aa: CASSLGRLASTETQYF

d_call: .
j_call: TRBJ2-7
v_call: TRBV9
clone_size: .
cdr3_nt: TGTGCCAGCAGCCGTGGGGGAGTGACCCACGAGCAGTACTTC
cdr3_aa: CASSRGGVTHEQYF

d_call: .
j_call: TRBJ2-2
v_call: TRBV6-1
clone_size: many
cdr3_nt: TGTGCCAGCAGCTTTATGGTCGGGGAGCTGTTTTTT
cdr3_aa: CASSFMVGELFF

d_call: .
j_call: TRBJ1-1
v_call: TRBV20-1
clone_size: many
cdr3_nt: TGCAGTGCTGGGGGATCGAACACTGAAGCTTTCTTT
cdr3_aa: CSAGGSNTEAFF

d_call: .
j_call: TRBJ1-1
v_call: TRBV3-1
clone_size: many
cdr3_nt: TGTGCCAGCAGCCAAGATGGGGGCAACACTGAAGCTTTCTTT
cdr3_aa: CASSQDGGNTEAFF

d_call: TRBD1
j_call: TRBJ2-6
v_call: TRBV6-2/TRBV6-3
clone_size: few
cdr3_nt: TGTGCCAGCAGAGACCGGGACAGCTACTCTGGGGCCAACGTCCTGACTTTC
cdr3_aa: CASRDRDSYSGANVLTF

d_call: TRBD2
j_call: TRBJ2-7
v_call: TRBV28
clone_size: many
cdr3_nt: TGTGCCAGCAGCACCGTAGCGGGGAGCTCCTACGAGCAGTACTTC
cdr3_aa: CASSTVAGSSYEQYF

d_call: TRBD2
j_call: TRBJ2-7
v_call: TRBV20-1
clone_size: .
cdr3_nt: TGCAGTGCTAGAGTCCGGCTAGCGGCCTCCTACGAGCAGTACTTC
cdr3_aa: CSARVRLAASYEQYF

d_call: .
j_call: TRBJ2-6
v_call: TRBV5-1
clone_size: .
cdr3_nt: TGCGCCAGCAGCTTGGGAGCACAGGCCCGACTCTCTGGGGCCAACGTCCTGACTTTC
cdr3_aa: CASSLGAQARLSGANVLTF

d_call: .
j_call: TRBJ2-2
v_call: TRBV7-2
clone_size: few
cdr3_nt: TGTGCCAGCTCGAGGGGGAGGGCCCTTTTATTTCCGGGGGAGCTGTTTTTT
cdr3_aa: CASSRGRALLFPGELFF

d_call: TRBD1
j_call: TRBJ1-1
v_call: TRBV4-1
clone_size: few
cdr3_nt: TGCGCCAGCAGCCAAGCAGGGGACAGGGGTCTATTTAGGACTGAAGCTTTCTTT
cdr3_aa: CASSQAGDRGLFRTEAFF